This TCR beta chain was obtained from a study of beta chain features in type 1 diabetes. Expressed TCRB transcripts were sequenced, since all the RNA that had been isolated was reverse transcribed. Profiling relied on immunoSEQ multiplex PCR, and the TCRdb table lists in-frame clones only, not all of them. This table holds about 640,000 clones, roughly 12% found once. V was clipped by 5 bases and J by 4 bases; unmatched bases: 6. CDR1 is SEHNR and CDR2 is FQNEAQ in the germline V gene (reference sequence). The CDR3 consists of 14 residues. General study results and limits: Individuals with type 1 diabetes displayed fewer insertions and more deletions at VDJ junctions. Type 1 diabetes patients had moderately but significantly shorter TCRB CDR3s in all four CD4+ subsets. Within the patient group, naive, central memory and Treg TCRB repertoires appeared more similar to each other than within healthy donors.

To note about this clone: Its matching antigen is unknown.

Sorting of CD4+ naive, central memory, regulatory and stem cell-like memory cells was performed via CD45RO/CCR7/CD25/CD127/CD95/CD27. Purity of each sorted population was above 95%. The specimen was naive CD4+ T cells from blood. The chain uses TRBV7-9 and TRBJ1-2; 8 bases are shared with TRBD1. The receptor comes from a man in his thirties or forties with type 1 diabetes. CDR3 sequence reads: CASSPTGTGYGYTF. Written as DNA, the CDR3 is TGTGCCAGCAGCCCAACCGGGACAGGCTATGGCTACACCTTC.